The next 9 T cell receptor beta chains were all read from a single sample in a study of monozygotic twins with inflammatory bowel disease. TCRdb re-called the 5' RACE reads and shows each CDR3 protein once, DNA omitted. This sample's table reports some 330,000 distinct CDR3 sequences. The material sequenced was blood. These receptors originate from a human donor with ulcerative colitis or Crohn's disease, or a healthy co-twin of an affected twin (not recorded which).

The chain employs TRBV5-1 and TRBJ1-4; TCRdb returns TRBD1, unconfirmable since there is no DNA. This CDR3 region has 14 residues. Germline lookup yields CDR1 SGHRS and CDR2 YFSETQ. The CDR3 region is CASRRGQNNEKLFF.

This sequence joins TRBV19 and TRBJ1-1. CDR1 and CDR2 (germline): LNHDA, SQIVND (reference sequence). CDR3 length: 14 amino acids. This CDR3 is CASSMQGKNTEAFF.

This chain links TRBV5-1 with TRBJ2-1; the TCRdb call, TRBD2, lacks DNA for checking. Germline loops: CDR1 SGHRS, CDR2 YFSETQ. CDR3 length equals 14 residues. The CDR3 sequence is CASSLNARGNEQFF.

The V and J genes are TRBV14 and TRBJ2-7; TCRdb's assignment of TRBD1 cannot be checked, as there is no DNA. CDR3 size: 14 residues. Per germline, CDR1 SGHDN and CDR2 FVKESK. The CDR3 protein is CASSPLIPPYEQYF.

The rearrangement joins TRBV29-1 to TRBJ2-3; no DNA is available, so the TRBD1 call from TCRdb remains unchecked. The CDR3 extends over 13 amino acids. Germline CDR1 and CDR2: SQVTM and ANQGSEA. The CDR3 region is CSVTRGQGDAQYF.

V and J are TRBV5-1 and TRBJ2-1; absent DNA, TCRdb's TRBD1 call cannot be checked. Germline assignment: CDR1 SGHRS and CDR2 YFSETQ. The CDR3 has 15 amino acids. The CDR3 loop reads CASSLEQGVYNEQFF.

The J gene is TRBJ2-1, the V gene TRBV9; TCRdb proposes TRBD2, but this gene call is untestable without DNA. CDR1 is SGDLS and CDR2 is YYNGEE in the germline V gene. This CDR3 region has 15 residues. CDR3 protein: CASSGGLAANNEQFF.

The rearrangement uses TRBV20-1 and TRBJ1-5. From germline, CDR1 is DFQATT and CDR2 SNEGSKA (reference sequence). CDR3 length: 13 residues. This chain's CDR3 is CSARKYSNQPQHF.

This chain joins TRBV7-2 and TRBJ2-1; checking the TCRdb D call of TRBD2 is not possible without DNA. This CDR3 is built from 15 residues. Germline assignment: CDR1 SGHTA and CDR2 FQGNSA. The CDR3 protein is CASSSTSVVVNEQFF.